This TCR beta chain was captured by sequencing in a study of T cell changes during pregnancy in multiple sclerosis. Trimming removed 1 base from V and 6 bases from J; junction bases left unmatched: 12. The CDR3 spans 17 residues. CDR1 and CDR2 (germline): LGHNA, YSLEER. Assay used: immunoSEQ multiplex PCR; TCRdb lists only in-frame clones, some missing. Among some 79,000 clones listed, 80% to 95% were seen once. The V call is TRBV4-3, the J call TRBJ2-3, with 8 bases lining up with TRBD2. The sample here was CD4+ T cells from peripheral blood mononuclear cells, taken in the second trimester of pregnancy. This TCR was recovered from a female donor with multiple sclerosis, enrolled in a pregnancy study. The CDR3 nucleotides are TGCGCCAGCAGCCAAGGTGACGGGGGGGTAAAGATTGATACGCAGTATTTT. Protein product: CASSQGDGGVKIDTQYF.